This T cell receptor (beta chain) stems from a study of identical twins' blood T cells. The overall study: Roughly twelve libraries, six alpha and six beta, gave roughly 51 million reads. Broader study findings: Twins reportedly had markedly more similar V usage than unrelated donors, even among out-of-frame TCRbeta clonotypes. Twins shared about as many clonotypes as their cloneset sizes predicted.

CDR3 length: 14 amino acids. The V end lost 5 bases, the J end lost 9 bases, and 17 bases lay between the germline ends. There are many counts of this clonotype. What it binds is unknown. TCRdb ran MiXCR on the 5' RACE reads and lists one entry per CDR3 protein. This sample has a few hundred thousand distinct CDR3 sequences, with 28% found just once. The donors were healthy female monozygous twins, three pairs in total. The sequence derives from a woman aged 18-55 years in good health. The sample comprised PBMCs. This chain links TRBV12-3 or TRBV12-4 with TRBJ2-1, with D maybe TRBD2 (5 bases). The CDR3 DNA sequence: TGTGCCAGCAGTCTCTACCGGGATACAAGTGAGCAGTTCTTC. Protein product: CASSLYRDTSEQFF.